The 21 T cell receptor beta chains presented below share a single source sample, sequenced in a study of blood T cell repertoires in COVID-19. The data were produced by immunoSEQ multiplex PCR, yet TCRdb's version contains in-frame clones alone and is incomplete. The data hold 60,000 to 80,000 clones, with 84% observed a single time. What was sequenced was peripheral blood. These receptors originate from a man in his forties or fifties with active COVID-19.

The genes are TRBV9 and TRBJ2-7; 8 bases match TRBD2. Losses at the gene ends were 6 bases for V and 9 bases for J; bases not matched to a gene: 14. The V gene's germline CDR1 is SGDLS and CDR2 YYNGEE. CDR3 length: 14 amino acids. CDR3 in amino acids: CASTETSDGPRQYF. The CDR3 DNA sequence: TGTGCCAGCACAGAGACTAGCGATGGGCCTAGGCAGTACTTC. The complete variable domain, with remaining parts taken from reference TRBV9 and TRBJ2-7, reads DSGVTQTPKHLITATGQRVTLRCSPRSGDLSVYWYQQSLDQGLQFLIQYYNGEERAKGNILERFSAQQFPDLHSELNLSSLELGDSALYFCASTETSDGPRQYFGPGTRLTVT.

This clone was counted a few times. The rearrangement joins TRBV10-1 to TRBJ2-2; possibly TRBD2 for D (7 bases). The V gene lost 1 base and the J gene lost 3 bases, with 15 bases spanning the gap. Germline V lookup: CDR1 WNHNN, CDR2 SYGVQD (reference sequence). This CDR3 has 17 residues. CDR3 coding DNA: TGCGCCAGCAGTGAGTTTTCGGGGGCGGGAGACACCGGGGAGCTGTTTTTT. It yields the protein CASSEFSGAGDTGELFF.

The chain is built from TRBV4-1 and TRBJ2-2; D is unclear. Trimming cost V 1 base and J 0 bases, with 9 bases left between them. CDR3 length equals 16 residues. The germline V gene encodes CDR1 MGHRA and CDR2 YSYEKL. As DNA, the CDR3 is TGCGCCAGCAGCCAAGGCGTATACCCGAACACCGGGGAGCTGTTTTTT. Its protein is CASSQGVYPNTGELFF.

The chain uses TRBV2 and TRBJ2-5; TRBD2 matches at 7 bases. V dropped 4 bases and J dropped 3; count of bases not matched to a gene: 2. The CDR3 contains 13 residues. Germline V gene sequence: CDR1 SNHLY, CDR2 FYNNEI. CDR3 nucleotide sequence: TGTGCCAGCAGTGGAAGCGGGAAAGAGACCCAGTACTTC. Protein: CASSGSGKETQYF.

In nucleotides, the CDR3 is TGTGCCAGCAGCCCATATCATGGGAGCGGGAGGGCCCGGCAAGAGACCCAGTACTTC. Residues: CASSPYHGSGRARQETQYF. The chain employs TRBV3-1 (or the pseudogene TRBV3-2) and TRBJ2-5, with TRBD2 matching over 10 bases. Looked up from germline, CDR1 is LGHDT and CDR2 is YNNKEL (reference sequence). This CDR3 has 19 residues. V lost 4 bases to trimming and J lost 2 bases; unmatched junction nucleotides: 16.

The chain uses TRBV7-8 and TRBJ2-7; 11 bases line up with TRBD2. The germline V gene encodes CDR1 SGHVS and CDR2 FQNEAQ. This CDR3 spans 15 amino acids. The junction had 5 bases not matched to a gene; V was cut back by 4 bases and J by 3 bases. In DNA form, the CDR3 reads TGTGCCAGCAGCTCCCCGGGGACTAGCGGCTACGAGCAGTACTTC. Translated: CASSSPGTSGYEQYF.

CDR3 coding DNA: TGTGCCAGCAGCCGGACTAGCACCGGGGAGCTGTTTTTT. Protein product: CASSRTSTGELFF. The chain employs TRBV5-4 and TRBJ2-2; 7 nucleotides agree with TRBD2. CDR3 length: 13 amino acids. In germline, CDR1 is SGHNT, CDR2 YYREEE (reference sequence). With V trimmed by 4 bases and J by 4 bases, 1 base remained unmatched. Filled out from reference TRBV5-4 and TRBJ2-2, the complete variable domain reads ETGVTQSPTHLIKTRGQQVTLRCSSQSGHNTVSWYQQALGQGPQFIFQYYREEENGRGNFPPRFSGLQFPNYSSELNVNALELDDSALYLCASSRTSTGELFFGEGSRLTVL.

This sequence joins TRBV2 and TRBJ1-1; D is unclear. Looked up from germline, CDR1 is SNHLY and CDR2 is FYNNEI. The V gene lost 1 base and the J gene lost 9 bases, with 9 bases spanning the gap. The CDR3 length is 12 residues. CDR3 sequence: CASSEGRTKAFF. The CDR3 bases are TGTGCCAGCAGTGAAGGGAGAACGAAAGCTTTCTTT.

The chain carries TRBV6-5 and TRBJ2-7; 7 positions match TRBD2. The CDR3 is 14 amino acids. Germline trimming cut 7 bases from V and 3 bases from J; bases unmatched to any gene: 9. Germline CDR1 is MNHEY and CDR2 is SVGAGI. This CDR3 is CASTHPGTIYEQYF. The CDR3 DNA is TGTGCCAGCACTCATCCCGGGACTATCTACGAGCAGTACTTC.

J is TRBJ1-1 and V is TRBV19, with 9 positions matching TRBD1. The CDR3 consists of 14 residues. Looked up from germline, CDR1 is LNHDA and CDR2 is SQIVND (reference sequence). The V segment lost 5 bases and the J segment 4 bases; nucleotides outside the gene matches: 5. CDR3 bases: TGTGCCAGTAGTCCCCACAGGGGGCCCACTGAAGCTTTCTTT. Protein product: CASSPHRGPTEAFF.

The chain is built from TRBV6-6 and TRBJ2-7, with 9 nucleotides matching TRBD1. With 6 bases clipped from V and 5 bases from J, the junction kept 11 bases outside the gene matches. The CDR3 runs 15 residues. Germline assignment: CDR1 MNHNY and CDR2 SVGAGI (reference sequence). The CDR3 DNA reads as TGTGCCAGCAGATTCCGGGACAGGGCGGCAAACGAGCAGTACTTC. Protein sequence: CASRFRDRAANEQYF.

This clone has just a few counts. V is TRBV4-1 and J is TRBJ2-2, with a weak D call TRBD2 (5 bases). V was trimmed by 2 bases and J by 6 bases, leaving 16 bases between them. CDR3 length: 16 residues. Germline assignment: CDR1 MGHRA and CDR2 YSYEKL. CDR3 residues: CASSQPLAGGAGELFF. The DNA for the CDR3 is TGCGCCAGCAGCCAACCCCTAGCCGGAGGCGCCGGGGAGCTGTTTTTT.

The chain links TRBV21-1 to TRBJ1-2. TRBV21-1 is deemed a pseudogene. This CDR3 is built from 16 residues. The DNA for the CDR3 is TGTGCCAGCAGCTCCACCGGGGGGGGCCGGGGCTATGGCTACACCTTC. This sequence encodes CASSSTGGGRGYGYTF.

This clone came up once. This sequence joins TRBV19 and TRBJ2-7; TRBD2 might be the D (6 bases). The CDR3 consists of 14 residues. From germline, CDR1 is LNHDA and CDR2 SQIVND (reference sequence). V was pared by 7 bases and J by 2 bases, with 15 bases between. CDR3 residues: CASTPSWGAYEQYF. CDR3 coding DNA: TGTGCCAGTACCCCCTCCTGGGGGGCCTACGAGCAGTACTTC.

The chain carries TRBV3-1 (or the pseudogene TRBV3-2) and TRBJ1-6; D gene unclear. The germline V gene has CDR1 LGHDT and CDR2 YNNKEL (reference sequence). Trimming pared 3 bases from V and 10 bases from J, leaving 16 bases between. The CDR3 is 15 amino acids. CDR3 sequence (DNA): TGTGCCAGCAGCCATTTGACGGGATCAAGCTCACCCCTCCACTTT. Translation: CASSHLTGSSSPLHF.

This clone was recorded once. The chain recombines TRBV7-9 with TRBJ2-7; 9 bases agree with TRBD2. CDR1 and CDR2 from the germline V gene are SEHNR and FQNEAQ (reference sequence). The CDR3 is 17 residues long. V gave up 5 bases and J gave up 0 bases; unmatched junction bases: 11. The CDR3 here is CASSLKPSSGVSYEQYF. The DNA of the CDR3 is TGTGCCAGCAGCCTCAAACCTTCTAGCGGGGTCTCCTACGAGCAGTACTTC.

In its sample, this clone was seen a few times. The V gene is TRBV18, the J gene TRBJ2-1; 10 nucleotides align to TRBD2. The V gene end was trimmed by 3 bases and the J gene end by 9 bases; junction bases not matched to a gene: 11. Germline V gene lookup returns CDR1 KGHSH and CDR2 LQKENI. The CDR3 runs 16 residues. The CDR3 sequence: CASSPQGTSGTGEQFF. CDR3 DNA: TGTGCCAGCTCACCTCAGGGAACTAGCGGGACTGGTGAGCAGTTCTTC.

The CDR3 spells CAWSVQSGGYSSYEQYF. The CDR3 region has the DNA TGTGCCTGGAGTGTACAGTCCGGGGGGTACTCCTCCTACGAGCAGTACTTC. The chain joins TRBV30 to TRBJ2-7; 7 positions match TRBD2. Germline V CDR1 and CDR2: GTSNPN, SVGIG (reference sequence). There are 17 residues in the CDR3. The V and J ends lost 0 bases and 0 bases, in that order; junction bases with no gene match: 11.

The V gene is TRBV5-4, the J gene TRBJ1-4, with D perhaps TRBD1 (6 bases). The CDR3 runs to 15 residues. Looked up from germline, CDR1 is SGHNT and CDR2 is YYREEE (reference sequence). Trimming pared 1 base from V and 5 bases from J, leaving 12 bases between. The CDR3 DNA reads as TGTGCCAGCAGCTTGTTCCCGGGGGGCAATGAAAAACTGTTTTTT. This codes for CASSLFPGGNEKLFF.

This clone has just a few counts. The rearrangement links TRBV4-2 to TRBJ1-2, with 7 positions matching TRBD1. The CDR3 extends over 15 amino acids. Per the germline V gene, CDR1 is LGHNA and CDR2 is YNFKEQ. Germline trimming cut 1 base from V and 2 bases from J; bases unmatched to any gene: 4. The CDR3 protein is CASSQVRTGNYGYTF. The CDR3 bases are TGTGCCAGCAGCCAAGTCAGGACAGGCAACTATGGCTACACCTTC.

This sequence joins TRBV7-2 and TRBJ2-7; D uncertain. CDR1 and CDR2 (germline): SGHTA, FQGNSA. The CDR3 runs 12 residues. V gave up 5 bases and J gave up 4 bases, with 9 bases separating them. CDR3 nucleotide sequence: TGTGCCAGCAGCCGACTCCCGTACGAGCAGTACTTC. It codes for CASSRLPYEQYF. Using reference TRBV7-2 and TRBJ2-7 for the parts outside the CDR3, the full variable domain is GAGVSQSPSNKVTEKGKDVELRCDPISGHTALYWYRQSLGQGLEFLIYFQGNSAPDKSGLPSDRFSAERTGGSVSTLTIQRTQQEDSAVYLCASSRLPYEQYFGPGTRLTVT.